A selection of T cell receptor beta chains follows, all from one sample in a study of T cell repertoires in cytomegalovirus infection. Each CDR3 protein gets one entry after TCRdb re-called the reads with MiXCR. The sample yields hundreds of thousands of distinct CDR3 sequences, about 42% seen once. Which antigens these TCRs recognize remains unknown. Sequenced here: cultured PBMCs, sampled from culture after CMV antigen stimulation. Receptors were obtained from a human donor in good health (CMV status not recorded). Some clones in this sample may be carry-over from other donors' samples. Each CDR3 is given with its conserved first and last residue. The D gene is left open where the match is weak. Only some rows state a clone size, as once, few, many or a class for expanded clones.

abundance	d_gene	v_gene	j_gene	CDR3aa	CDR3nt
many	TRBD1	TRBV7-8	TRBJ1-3	CASSPDRVENTIYF	TGTGCCAGCAGCCCCGACAGGGTAGAAAACACCATATATTTT
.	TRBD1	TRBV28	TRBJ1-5	CASRDRGQPQHF	TGTGCCAGCAGGGACAGGGGTCAGCCCCAGCATTTT
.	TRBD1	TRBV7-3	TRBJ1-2	CASSLAITGDGYTF	TGTGCCAGCAGCTTAGCGATTACAGGGGATGGCTACACCTTC
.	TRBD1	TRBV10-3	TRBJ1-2	CAISAWTGLLKGNGYTF	TGTGCCATCAGTGCCTGGACAGGTCTTCTCAAGGGAAATGGCTACACCTTC
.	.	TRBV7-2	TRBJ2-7	CASSFNREAYEQYF	TGTGCCAGCAGCTTCAACAGGGAGGCCTACGAGCAGTACTTC
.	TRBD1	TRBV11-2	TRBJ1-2	CASSPEIRGRHYGYTF	TGTGCCAGCAGCCCGGAGATAAGGGGGCGGCACTATGGCTACACCTTC
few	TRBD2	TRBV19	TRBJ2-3	CASSIGWGLADRVNTDTQYF	TGTGCCAGTAGTATCGGTTGGGGACTAGCGGACAGGGTTAACACAGATACGCAGTATTTT
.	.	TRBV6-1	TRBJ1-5	CASNNRQRNQPQHF	TGTGCCAGCAATAATCGACAGCGCAATCAGCCCCAGCATTTT
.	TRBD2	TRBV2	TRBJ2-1	CASSELAGGTYEQFF	TGTGCCAGCAGTGAATTAGCGGGAGGCACGTATGAGCAGTTCTTC
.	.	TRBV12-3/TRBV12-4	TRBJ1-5	CASSLTRFSNQPQHF	TGTGCCAGCAGTTTGACTCGGTTTAGCAATCAGCCCCAGCATTTT
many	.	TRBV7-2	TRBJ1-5	CASSLGGPPSNQPQHF	TGTGCCAGCAGCTTAGGGGGGCCCCCTAGCAATCAGCCCCAGCATTTT
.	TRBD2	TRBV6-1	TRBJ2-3	CASSRRGITDTQYF	TGTGCCAGCAGTAGGCGGGGGATCACAGATACGCAGTATTTT
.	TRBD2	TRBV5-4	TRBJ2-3	CASSKGLAGITDTQYF	TGTGCCAGCAGCAAGGGACTAGCGGGGATCACAGATACGCAGTATTTT
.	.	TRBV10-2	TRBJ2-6	CASSERGLSGANVLTF	TGCGCCAGCAGTGAACGTGGGCTCTCCGGGGCCAACGTCCTGACTTTC
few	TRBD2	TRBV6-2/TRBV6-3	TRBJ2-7	CASSSRTSGTQYF	TGTGCCAGCAGTTCCAGGACTAGCGGTACGCAGTACTTC
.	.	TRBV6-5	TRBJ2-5	CASSSTLARETQYF	TGTGCCAGCAGTTCCACACTAGCCAGAGAGACCCAGTACTTC
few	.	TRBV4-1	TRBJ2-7	CASSQDRSTEQYF	TGCGCCAGCAGCCAAGATCGGAGTACCGAGCAGTACTTC
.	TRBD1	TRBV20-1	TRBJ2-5	CSAVTRGSGETQYF	TGCAGTGCTGTAACCAGGGGGTCCGGAGAGACCCAGTACTTC
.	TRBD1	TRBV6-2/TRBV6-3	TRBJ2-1	CASNGLGQGAYNEQFF	TGTGCCAGCAATGGACTGGGACAGGGGGCTTACAATGAGCAGTTCTTC
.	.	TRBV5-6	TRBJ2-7	CASSLVGTFRQYF	TGTGCCAGCAGCTTGGTAGGTACTTTTCGCCAGTACTTC
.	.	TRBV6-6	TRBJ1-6	CASSSGPPPIHF	TGTGCCAGCAGCTCGGGACCCCCCCCTATCCACTTT
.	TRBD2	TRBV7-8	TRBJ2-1	CTSSPTSGALDEQFF	TGTACCAGCAGTCCGACTAGCGGGGCTTTGGATGAGCAGTTCTTC
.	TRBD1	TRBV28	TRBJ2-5	CASSFQGAGETQYF	TGTGCCAGCAGTTTCCAGGGGGCTGGAGAGACCCAGTACTTC
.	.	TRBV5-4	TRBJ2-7	CASSSISRATPDEQYF	TGTGCCAGCAGCTCGATTTCGAGGGCCACCCCGGACGAGCAGTACTTC
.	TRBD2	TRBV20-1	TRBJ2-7	CSAPASGLNYEQYF	TGCAGTGCTCCGGCTAGCGGACTAAACTACGAGCAGTACTTC
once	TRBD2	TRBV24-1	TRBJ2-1	CATSDSLAGGPNNEQFF	TGTGCCACCAGTGATTCCCTAGCGGGGGGGCCGAACAATGAGCAGTTCTTC